This TCR beta chain emerged from a study of blood T cell repertoires in COVID-19. TCRdb keeps only in-frame clones here, not all; method: immunoSEQ multiplex PCR. The sample consists of 50,000 to 60,000 clones, around 90% of them appearing once. V lost 0 bases, J lost 4 bases, and 6 bases stayed unmatched. Germline V gives CDR1 SGHVS, CDR2 FQNEAQ. The CDR3 has 16 residues. The genes are TRBV7-8 and TRBJ1-2; TRBD1 agrees at 9 bases. The sequence derives from a human donor in a cohort sampled during active COVID-19. Input material: peripheral blood. The CDR3: CASSLAQGDRVYGYTF. In nucleotides, the CDR3 is TGTGCCAGCAGCTTAGCGCAGGGGGACAGGGTCTATGGCTACACCTTC.